A selection of T cell receptor beta chains follows, all from one sample in a study of cytomegalovirus exposure and HLA in healthy donors. Profiled with immunoSEQ multiplex PCR; TCRdb holds only in-frame clones, not every one. The data contain fewer than 200,000 clones, 65% to 90% of them singletons. Sequenced sample: PBMCs. Receptors were obtained from a male donor in good health and CMV-seronegative. CDR3s include the opening cysteine and the closing phenylalanine or tryptophan. Rows may omit the clone size; those that give it use once, few, many or a size class.

clone_size j_call v_call cdr3_aa
- TRBJ2-1 TRBV6-1 CASSTRSGGADEQFF
- TRBJ1-5 TRBV7-2 CASSSQGNSNQPQHF
- TRBJ1-1 TRBV7-9 CASSLQGSTEAFF
- TRBJ2-3 TRBV19 CASSIEAGLSDTQYF
- TRBJ2-1 TRBV5-4 CASSLERANEQFF
- TRBJ2-1 TRBV7-9 CASSPGGQDNEQFF
- TRBJ1-2 TRBV2 CASSEGSGGRYGYTF
once TRBJ2-3 TRBV7-2 CALPRGGGSTDTQYF
- TRBJ2-3 TRBV19 CASSIGTGESTDTQYF
- TRBJ1-1 TRBV6-1 CASLGQALNTEAFF
- TRBJ1-4 TRBV6-6 CASRETGGVEKLFF
- TRBJ2-3 TRBV5-1 CASSIWSSDADTQYF
- TRBJ1-5 TRBV18 CASSPRGNSNQPQHF
once TRBJ2-7 TRBV11-2 CASSTGLAYEQYF
- TRBJ2-1 TRBV5-4 CASSLDTGYNEQFF
- TRBJ1-5 TRBV6-4 CASSEQGGQPQHF
- TRBJ2-5 TRBV27 CASSGQWQETQYF
- TRBJ2-3 TRBV5-4 CASSVRLGTDTQYF
- TRBJ1-1 TRBV28 CASSLSYSGVLGAFF
- TRBJ2-7 TRBV9 CASSASGHSYEQYF
- TRBJ1-2 TRBV5-6 CASSFGTGLRGYTF
once TRBJ2-3 TRBV7-2 CASSLYVGWGTSTDTQYF
- TRBJ2-2 TRBV4-2 CASSRRTSGDNTGELFF
- TRBJ1-2 TRBV4-3 CASSQDWQGYGYTF
- TRBJ1-5 TRBV19 CASSEQGAGQPQHF
- TRBJ2-1 TRBV23-1 CASSPRDRGSYNEQFF
- TRBJ1-1 TRBV29-1 CSAIVGGAGVAFF
once TRBJ2-1 TRBV30 CAWSTSGYNEQFF
- TRBJ2-2 TRBV4-3 CASSQEMGRGLNTGELFF
- TRBJ2-3 TRBV6-4 CASSDTGQGTDTQYF
- TRBJ2-7 TRBV7-2 CASSFETGTTRPIYEQYF
once TRBJ1-5 TRBV27 CASSPRDRGSQPQHF
once TRBJ2-7 TRBV7-9 CASSTRDAYEQYF
- TRBJ1-6 TRBV6-5 CASSYLTGFNSPLHF
- TRBJ1-2 TRBV15 CATSSGRVGGYTF
- TRBJ2-3 TRBV19 CASSNTGGWDTQYF
- TRBJ1-5 TRBV2 CASSDLSTESNQPQHF
- TRBJ2-5 TRBV5-6 CASSFSSGGETQYF
- TRBJ2-7 TRBV4-3 CASSPGQGIAYEQYF
- TRBJ2-7 TRBV4-1 CASSLRAIRDNSYEQYF
- TRBJ2-1 TRBV7-9 CSSSLGGGYEQFF
- TRBJ1-1 TRBV11-2 CASSLDGRGGNTEAFF
- TRBJ1-1 TRBV6-5 CASSYGDRNTEAFF